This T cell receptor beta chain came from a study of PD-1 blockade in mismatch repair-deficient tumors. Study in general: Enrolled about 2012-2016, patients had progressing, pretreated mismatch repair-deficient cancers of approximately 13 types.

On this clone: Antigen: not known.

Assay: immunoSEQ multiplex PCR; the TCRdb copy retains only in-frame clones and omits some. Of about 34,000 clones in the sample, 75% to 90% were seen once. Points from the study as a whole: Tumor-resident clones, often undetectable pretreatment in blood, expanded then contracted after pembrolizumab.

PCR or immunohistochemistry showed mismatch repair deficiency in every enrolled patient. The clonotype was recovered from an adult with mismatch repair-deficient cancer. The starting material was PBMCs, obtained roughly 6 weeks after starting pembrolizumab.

The CDR3: CASSIGIGTGELSYGYTF. As DNA, the CDR3 is TGTGCCAGTAGTATAGGAATCGGGACAGGCGAACTCAGCTATGGCTACACCTTC. V is TRBV19 and J is TRBJ1-2, with TRBD1 identical over 8 bases. V lost 1 base to trimming and J lost 4 bases; unmatched junction nucleotides: 14. This CDR3 region has 18 residues. The germline V gene encodes CDR1 LNHDA and CDR2 SQIVND (reference sequence).